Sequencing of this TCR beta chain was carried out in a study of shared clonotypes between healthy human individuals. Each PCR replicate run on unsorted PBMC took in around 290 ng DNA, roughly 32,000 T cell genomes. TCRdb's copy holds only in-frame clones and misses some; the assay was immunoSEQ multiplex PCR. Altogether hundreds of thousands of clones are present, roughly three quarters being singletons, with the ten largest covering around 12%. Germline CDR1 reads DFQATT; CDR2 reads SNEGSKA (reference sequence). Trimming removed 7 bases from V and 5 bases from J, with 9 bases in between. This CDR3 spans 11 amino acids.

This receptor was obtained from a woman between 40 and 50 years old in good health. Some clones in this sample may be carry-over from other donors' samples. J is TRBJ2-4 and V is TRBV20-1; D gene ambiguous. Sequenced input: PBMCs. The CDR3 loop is CSEGSQNIQYF. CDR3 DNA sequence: TGCAGTGAAGGGTCTCAAAACATTCAGTACTTC.